This T cell receptor beta chain was observed in a study of human T cells and chemical hapten exposure. Study in general: The sensitizing agent was 2% DPC, placed on roughly 2 cm by roughly 2 cm of upper inner arm skin. For the roughly 24-week duration of the study, patients were given weekly doses of diphenylcyclopropenone on the scalp.

TCRdb re-called the RACE reads through MiXCR, storing one row per CDR3 protein. Here the sample spans some 400,000 distinct CDR3 sequences, 4.5% to 6% being singletons. This clonotype was seen many times. Time point given: pre-sensitization, week 0. Treatment: therapeutic diphenylcyclopropenone sensitization with weekly scalp DPC. CDR1 is ENHRY, CDR2 SYGVKD, per germline. This CDR3 region has 16 residues. V lost 3 bases, J lost 2 bases, and 9 bases stayed unmatched. V and J are TRBV10-3 and TRBJ2-5; 7 positions agree with TRBD1. This receptor was identified in a woman between 45 and 60 years old with alopecia areata. Some clones in this sample may be carry-over from other donors' samples. Specimen: whole blood, collected in connection with sensitization to the hapten diphenylcyclopropenone (DPC). This chain's CDR3 is CAISDDRARFQETQYF. Here the CDR3 DNA reads TGTGCCATCAGTGACGACAGGGCCCGATTTCAAGAGACCCAGTACTTC.